Listed below are T cell receptor beta chains from one sample, sequenced in a study of blood T cell repertoires in COVID-19. Method: immunoSEQ multiplex PCR; TCRdb's copy keeps in-frame clones and lacks some. The repertoire holds approximately 300,000 clones, less than 85% seen once, with about 1.9% in the top ten. The sequenced sample consisted of PBMCs or T cells enriched from blood (not recorded which). The receptors shown here come from a woman aged 25 to 45 who had been exposed to COVID-19. Both conserved end residues are part of each CDR3. The order of the fields is clone size, J gene, D gene, V gene, CDR3 DNA, CDR3 protein. A D gene is named only where the DNA matches it firmly. For some rows the clone size is stated as once, few or many, or as a class when expanded; others skip it.

few | TRBJ1-2 | TRBD1 | TRBV6-5 | TGTGCCAGCAGTCTGACAGGGAATCAGAATGGCTACACCTTC | CASSLTGNQNGYTF
- | TRBJ2-3 | - | TRBV3-1/TRBV3-2 | TGTGCCAGCAGCCCCTCCGGAGATACGCAGTATTTT | CASSPSGDTQYF
- | TRBJ2-1 | TRBD2 | TRBV4-2 | TGTGCCAGCAGCCAAGGTTTAGCGGGGGCCTACAATGAGCAGTTCTTC | CASSQGLAGAYNEQFF
- | TRBJ2-3 | TRBD1 | TRBV24-1 | TGTGCCACCAGTGACCCGGGACAGGGGGGCACAGATACGCAGTATTTT | CATSDPGQGGTDTQYF
- | TRBJ1-1 | - | TRBV6-2/TRBV6-3 | TGTGCCAGCAGTTACTCGAGCAGGGTCACTGAAGCTTTCTTT | CASSYSSRVTEAFF
- | TRBJ2-5 | - | TRBV11-2 | TGTGCCAGCAGCCCGCTAGCTTTGCAAGAGACCCAGTACTTC | CASSPLALQETQYF
- | TRBJ2-7 | - | TRBV3-1/TRBV3-2 | TGTGCCAGCGGGGGGGCAATCTCCTACGAGCAGTACTTC | CASGGAISYEQYF
- | TRBJ2-3 | - | TRBV7-9 | TGTGCCAGCATCCAAAGGGGGGGCGCAGATACGCAGTATTTT | CASIQRGGADTQYF
- | TRBJ2-7 | TRBD1 | TRBV30 | TGTGCCTGGAGAACAGGGGGCCCCTACGAGCAGTACTTC | CAWRTGGPYEQYF
- | TRBJ1-1 | - | TRBV30 | TGTGCCTGGACAGGGTTGGGGAAAGCTTTCTTT | CAWTGLGKAFF
- | TRBJ1-1 | - | TRBV6-5 | TGTGCCAGCAGTCAACCCCATATGGTAGACACTGAAGCTTTCTTT | CASSQPHMVDTEAFF
- | TRBJ2-7 | - | TRBV5-1 | TGCGCCAGCAGCTACGGGAGAGGGGTTAACTACGAGCAGTACTTC | CASSYGRGVNYEQYF
- | TRBJ2-7 | TRBD1 | TRBV25-1 | TGTGCCAGCACCTTTACAGGGGCCCACGAGCAGTACTTC | CASTFTGAHEQYF
once | TRBJ2-7 | - | TRBV25-1 | TGTGCCAGCAGTGATACTTCCCACTACGAGCAGTACTTC | CASSDTSHYEQYF
- | TRBJ2-2 | TRBD1 | TRBV6-5 | TGTGCCACCCAGGGGGAAAACGGGGAGCTGTTTTTT | CATQGENGELFF
few | TRBJ1-5 | TRBD1 | TRBV7-9 | TGTGCCAGCAGCTTTGAAGGGGGCAGAAGCAATCAGCCCCAGCATTTT | CASSFEGGRSNQPQHF
- | TRBJ1-6 | - | TRBV6-5 | TGTGCCAGCAGTTACTCGACCGATCCGGGACCCCTCCACTTT | CASSYSTDPGPLHF
- | TRBJ1-6 | - | TRBV21-1 | TGTGCCAGCAGCCGGGATTCCCCTGCGGGTAATTCACCCCTCCACTTT | CASSRDSPAGNSPLHF